These T cell receptor beta chains were read from a single sample in a study of cytomegalovirus exposure and HLA in healthy donors. TCRdb's table, derived via immunoSEQ multiplex PCR, lists solely in-frame clones and lacks some. The data contain about 60,000 clones, around nine tenths of them singletons. The sample taken for sequencing was PBMCs. The receptor source for this set is a man in his late teens or twenties in good health and CMV-seronegative. The CDR3 runs from the conserved cysteine through the conserved F or W. Each record gives: V gene, J gene, clone size, D gene, CDR3 DNA, CDR3 protein. A D gene is named only where the DNA matches it firmly. Clone size is not always given. Where it is, it says once, few, many or a class for expanded clones.

>TRBV10-3|TRBJ2-7|-|-
TGTGCCATCAGTGGGGGGGTGTTCTCCTACGAGCAGTACTTC
CAISGGVFSYEQYF
>TRBV28|TRBJ2-7|-|TRBD2
TGTGCCAGCAGCACCGGGATGGGGACTAGCGGGAGAATGGTGTTC
CASSTGMGTSGRMVF
>TRBV7-2|TRBJ2-1|-|-
TGTGCCAGCAGCATTCCATCGGGGCAGTTCTTC
CASSIPSGQFF
>TRBV27|TRBJ2-1|few|TRBD2
TGTGCCAGCAGGGGACTAGCGGGGGACAATGAGCAGTTCTTC
CASRGLAGDNEQFF
>TRBV15|TRBJ2-7|-|TRBD2
TGTGCCACCAGCAGAGATAGCGGGAGCCCCTACGAGCAGTACTTC
CATSRDSGSPYEQYF
>TRBV19|TRBJ1-1|-|-
TGTGCCAGCTTAGACTACGGGGAAGCTTTCTTT
CASLDYGEAFF
>TRBV27|TRBJ1-2|-|TRBD1
TGTGCCAGCAGACCTAAACCCGGACAGGGGGTCTACACCTTC
CASRPKPGQGVYTF
>TRBV28|TRBJ2-2|-|-
TGTGCCAGCAGTCCTACGGGGGTACTTCGGACCGGGGAGCTGTTTTTT
CASSPTGVLRTGELFF
>TRBV13|TRBJ2-5|-|-
TGTGCCAGCAGCGACTCGGGGAGCGCGGAGACCCAGTACTTC
CASSDSGSAETQYF
>TRBV27|TRBJ2-3|once|TRBD2
TGTGCCAGCAGTTTATTTTCGCCACCGGGACTAGCGGCCACAGATACGCAGTATTTT
CASSLFSPPGLAATDTQYF
>TRBV10-3|TRBJ1-1|-|TRBD1
TGTGCCATCAGGAAAACAGGGGATAACACTGAAGCTTTCTTT
CAIRKTGDNTEAFF
>TRBV7-2|TRBJ2-7|-|TRBD2
TGTGCCAGCGGTGTGAAGAGGGCCTGGGTCGCGGGAGGCAACGAGCAGTACTTC
CASGVKRAWVAGGNEQYF
>TRBV7-6|TRBJ1-1|-|-
TGTGCCAGCAGCCTAGTGGGATCGGGGGACACTGAAGCTTTCTTT
CASSLVGSGDTEAFF
>TRBV2|TRBJ2-1|-|TRBD2
TGTGCCAGCGGTAGCGGGCGCGGCTACAATGAGCAGTTCTTC
CASGSGRGYNEQFF
>TRBV5-4|TRBJ1-5|-|-
TGTGCCAGCAGCTTCGGCGGAAACAATCAGCCCCAGCATTTT
CASSFGGNNQPQHF
>TRBV10-3|TRBJ2-1|few|TRBD2
TGTGCCATCAGTGAACGTAGCGGGAGTGTTGGTAATGAGCAGTTCTTC
CAISERSGSVGNEQFF
>TRBV13|TRBJ2-7|-|-
TGTGCCAGCGGCGGGGGCCCCTACGAGCAGTACTTC
CASGGGPYEQYF
>TRBV27|TRBJ1-1|-|-
TGTGCCAGCAGTTGGGGGACAAACACTGAAGCTTTCTTT
CASSWGTNTEAFF
>TRBV7-2|TRBJ2-1|-|-
TGTGCCAGCAGCTTTGAGGCTTACAATGAGCAGTTCTTC
CASSFEAYNEQFF
>TRBV9|TRBJ2-1|-|TRBD2
TGTGCCAGCAGCGCGACTAGCGGGAGCTCCTACAATGAGCAGTTCTTC
CASSATSGSSYNEQFF
>TRBV5-5|TRBJ2-1|-|-
TGTGCCAGCAGCGCAACCGGGACAAACAACTACAATGAGCAGTTCTTC
CASSATGTNNYNEQFF
>TRBV7-2|TRBJ2-3|-|-
TGTGCCAGCAGCTTATTGTGGGCCGGAGATACGCAGTATTTT
CASSLLWAGDTQYF
>TRBV10-3|TRBJ1-4|-|-
TGTGCCATCAGTGATGGAGACGAGATAGAAAAACTGTTTTTT
CAISDGDEIEKLFF
>TRBV27|TRBJ2-2|once|-
TGTGCCAGCAGTCAATATACGGGAACCGGGGAGCTGTTTTTT
CASSQYTGTGELFF
>TRBV4-3|TRBJ2-1|-|-
TGCGCCAGCAGCCAATTACAGGGATCCGTACACAATGAGCAGTTCTTC
CASSQLQGSVHNEQFF